A selection of T cell receptor beta chains follows, all from one sample in a study of blood T cell repertoires in COVID-19. Sequenced by immunoSEQ multiplex PCR; TCRdb stores in-frame clones only, minus some. The profile covers about 300,000 clones, with roughly nine tenths appearing a single time and 1.5% to 2% taken by the ten largest. Material for sequencing was peripheral blood. These receptors were taken from a woman between 25 and 40 years old with COVID-19, enrolled during active disease. Both conserved end residues are part of each CDR3. The D gene is left open where the match is weak. Clone size is shown for a subset of rows, as once, few, many or a class of expanded clone.

D gene,V gene,J gene,clone size,CDR3 DNA,CDR3 protein
.,TRBV15,TRBJ2-3,.,TGTGCCACCAGCAGAGGAGGCGGACAAACAGATACGCAGTATTTT,CATSRGGGQTDTQYF
.,TRBV12-3/TRBV12-4,TRBJ1-2,.,TGTGCCAGCAGTCTTAACTATGGCTACACCTTC,CASSLNYGYTF
.,TRBV30,TRBJ1-2,.,TGTGCCTGGAGTGTACTTCCGCGTGGCTACACCTTC,CAWSVLPRGYTF
.,TRBV18,TRBJ1-1,.,TGTGCCAGCTCTTCATTTGAGGGGAACACTGAAGCTTTCTTT,CASSSFEGNTEAFF
TRBD1,TRBV5-1,TRBJ1-6,.,TGCGCCAGCAGCTTGACTACAGGGGGCGGGACACCCCTCCACTTT,CASSLTTGGGTPLHF
TRBD2,TRBV7-2,TRBJ2-1,.,TGTGCCAGCAGCTCAGGGGCTAGCGGGGGCAATGAGCAGTTCTTC,CASSSGASGGNEQFF
.,TRBV19,TRBJ2-1,.,TGTGCCAGTAGTATTCAGGGATCCAATGAGCAGTTCTTC,CASSIQGSNEQFF
.,TRBV5-1,TRBJ2-3,.,TGCGCCAGCTGGGAGAGGGGCACAGATACGCAGTATTTT,CASWERGTDTQYF
.,TRBV24-1,TRBJ2-2,.,TGTGCCACCACCCAACGGCGGACCGGGGAGCTGTTTTTT,CATTQRRTGELFF
.,TRBV5-5,TRBJ2-3,.,TGTGCCAGCAACCTGGGAGTAAGCACAGATACGCAGTATTTT,CASNLGVSTDTQYF
.,TRBV2,TRBJ1-4,.,TGTGCCAGCAAAAAGCTTCGGGTCACGACTAATGAAAAACTGTTTTTT,CASKKLRVTTNEKLFF
.,TRBV5-6,TRBJ1-1,.,TGTGCCAGCAGCTTGTCACACAGGGAGAACACTGAAGCTTTCTTT,CASSLSHRENTEAFF
.,TRBV12-3/TRBV12-4,TRBJ1-2,.,TGTGCCAGCAGTTTAGGAACAAACTATGGCTACACCTTC,CASSLGTNYGYTF
.,TRBV18,TRBJ1-1,.,TGTGCCAGCTCACCAGGGGGGGTCCGGAACACTGAAGCTTTCTTT,CASSPGGVRNTEAFF
.,TRBV6-5,TRBJ1-2,.,TGTGCCAGCAGTTACTCGAGAGGGAAACTCCCTGGGGGCTACACCTTC,CASSYSRGKLPGGYTF
TRBD1,TRBV19,TRBJ2-7,.,TGTGCCAGTAGCACTTCGGACAGGGCGGAAGAGCAGTACTTC,CASSTSDRAEEQYF
.,TRBV19,TRBJ1-1,.,TGTGCCAGTATCACGGACAGTGCGACTGCTTTCTTT,CASITDSATAFF
.,TRBV3-1/TRBV3-2,TRBJ2-1,.,TGTGCCAGCAGCCTTAGATCCCACAATGAGCAGTTCTTC,CASSLRSHNEQFF
.,TRBV2,TRBJ1-2,.,TGTGCCAGTGGGAGAGACACGGAGGGCTATGGCTACACCTTC,CASGRDTEGYGYTF
TRBD1,TRBV7-8,TRBJ1-5,.,TGTGCCAGCAGCTTTTCAGGGGGCCTCAATCAGCCCCAGCATTTT,CASSFSGGLNQPQHF
.,TRBV28,TRBJ1-2,.,TGTGCCAGCAGTCCCAGGGGAATAGTCTATGGCTACACCTTC,CASSPRGIVYGYTF
.,TRBV2,TRBJ1-1,.,TGTGCCAGCAGCAACAGTGGCACTGAAGCTTTCTTT,CASSNSGTEAFF
.,TRBV18,TRBJ1-2,.,TGTGCCAGCTCACCAGGGGGCGGCTATGGCTACACCTTC,CASSPGGGYGYTF
.,TRBV7-9,TRBJ2-3,.,TGTGCCAGCAGCTTGGTGGAGTCAGGGTGGGGTAACCGGACAGATACGCAGTATTTT,CASSLVESGWGNRTDTQYF
.,TRBV7-9,TRBJ2-1,.,TGTGCCAGCAGCTTCGGACCGTCGGGGGAGCAGTTCTTC,CASSFGPSGEQFF
.,TRBV6-5,TRBJ1-6,.,TGTGCCAGCACCCACTCCTATAATTCACCCCTCCACTTT,CASTHSYNSPLHF
TRBD1,TRBV4-1,TRBJ1-1,.,TGCGCCAGCAGCCAACAGGGGGCGTACACTGAAGCTTTCTTT,CASSQQGAYTEAFF
TRBD1,TRBV11-2,TRBJ2-3,.,TGTGCCAGCAGCTTAGCAGGGGGCGCGAGGGATACGCAGTATTTT,CASSLAGGARDTQYF
.,TRBV9,TRBJ2-5,.,TGTGCCAGCAGCACTGGGCAGACCCAGTACTTC,CASSTGQTQYF
.,TRBV3-1/TRBV3-2,TRBJ1-2,few,TGTGCCAGCAGCCAAGATAAAGCTCCCCTTAACTATGGCTACACCTTC,CASSQDKAPLNYGYTF
.,TRBV28,TRBJ1-6,.,TGTGCCAGCAGTTTGTACGTTCAGGGGTCACCCCTCCACTTT,CASSLYVQGSPLHF
.,TRBV4-2,TRBJ2-5,few,TGTGCCAGCAGCCCCATGGGCGGGGAGACCCAGTACTTC,CASSPMGGETQYF
TRBD2,TRBV11-2,TRBJ2-7,.,TGTGCCAGCAGCTTAGGGGAGGGAGGGCTCCCCTACGAGCAGTACTTC,CASSLGEGGLPYEQYF
TRBD1,TRBV3-1/TRBV3-2,TRBJ1-3,.,TGTGCCAGCACCCCGAGGGACAGGGGAAACACCATATATTTT,CASTPRDRGNTIYF
.,TRBV5-8,TRBJ1-1,.,TGTGCCAGCAGCTTGGCTGGCGGAATATTGGTGCGGGCTTTCTTT,CASSLAGGILVRAFF
.,TRBV6-6,TRBJ1-2,.,TGTGCCAGCAGGATAGAAGCTAACTATGGCTACACCTTC,CASRIEANYGYTF
.,TRBV24-1,TRBJ1-2,.,TGTGCCACCAGTGACCCACAGGGAGGGGATGGCTACACCTTC,CATSDPQGGDGYTF
TRBD1,TRBV10-3,TRBJ1-2,.,TGTGCCATCAGAAACGGACAGGGCTACTATGGCTACACCTTC,CAIRNGQGYYGYTF
TRBD2,TRBV7-2,TRBJ2-3,.,TGTGCCAGCAGCCCTGGACTAGCGGGGGATACGCAGTATTTT,CASSPGLAGDTQYF
.,TRBV3-1/TRBV3-2,TRBJ2-3,few,TGTGCCAGCAGCCCCCCGTCAGAGAGGCAGCAGTATTTT,CASSPPSERQQYF
.,TRBV11-2,TRBJ2-5,.,TGTGCCAGCAGCGGGGGGGCCCGGGATACCCAGTACTTC,CASSGGARDTQYF
.,TRBV27,TRBJ2-1,once,TGTGCCAGCAGCGGAGGGGGCTCAGGTGAGCAGTTCTTC,CASSGGGSGEQFF
.,TRBV5-6,TRBJ2-6,.,TGTGCCAGCAGCTTGTTGCAGGGGGCCAACGTCCTGACTTTC,CASSLLQGANVLTF
.,TRBV5-5,TRBJ1-6,.,TGTGCCAGCAGCCCGGCGGACGGAGGAAGCTCCTATAATTCACCCCTCCACTTT,CASSPADGGSSYNSPLHF
TRBD1,TRBV19,TRBJ1-1,.,TGTGCCAGTAGCAACCAGGGGACAGGGGACACTGAAGCTTTCTTT,CASSNQGTGDTEAFF
TRBD1,TRBV29-1,TRBJ1-2,.,TGCAGCGCGGGTGGGTCCGGGACAGGGGGCGGAGGCTACACCTTC,CSAGGSGTGGGGYTF
TRBD1,TRBV18,TRBJ1-2,once,TGTGCCAGCTCTTCGGACAGGAACTATGGCTACACCTTC,CASSSDRNYGYTF
.,TRBV27,TRBJ2-2,.,TGTGCCAGCAGTTTGGGCTCCCCCGGGGAGCTGTTTTTT,CASSLGSPGELFF
.,TRBV20-1,TRBJ1-5,.,TGCAGTGCTAGTTCAACAAACAGACGCAATCAGCCCCAGCATTTT,CSASSTNRRNQPQHF